Listed below are T cell receptor beta chains from one sample, sequenced in a study of blood T cell repertoires in COVID-19. Assay used: immunoSEQ multiplex PCR; TCRdb lists only in-frame clones, some missing. This sample carries fewer than 150,000 clones, roughly 80% of them seen once, and the ten largest clones take roughly 15%. Sequences were obtained from peripheral blood. The source is a woman aged 45 to 65 with acute or convalescent COVID-19. Each CDR3 is given with its conserved first and last residue. Each record gives: V gene, J gene, D gene, CDR3 protein. D genes are given only for firm matches.

v_gene: TRBV19; j_gene: TRBJ1-5; d_gene: .; CDR3aa: CASSTQRYNQPQHF
v_gene: TRBV27; j_gene: TRBJ1-5; d_gene: .; CDR3aa: CASSFRAQGNQPQHF
v_gene: TRBV7-9; j_gene: TRBJ2-7; d_gene: TRBD1; CDR3aa: CASSPDRDEQYF
v_gene: TRBV11-2; j_gene: TRBJ1-3; d_gene: TRBD1; CDR3aa: CASSFEQGSTGNTIYF
v_gene: TRBV9; j_gene: TRBJ2-7; d_gene: TRBD1; CDR3aa: CASSVGQGAGEQYF
v_gene: TRBV7-6; j_gene: TRBJ2-1; d_gene: TRBD2; CDR3aa: CASSLLSGGRNEQFF
v_gene: TRBV29-1; j_gene: TRBJ1-1; d_gene: .; CDR3aa: CSVERQGGPEAFF
v_gene: TRBV5-4; j_gene: TRBJ2-2; d_gene: TRBD1; CDR3aa: CASSPTDRAGGELFF
v_gene: TRBV18; j_gene: TRBJ2-1; d_gene: .; CDR3aa: CASSPLGGGPLDEQFF
v_gene: TRBV5-1; j_gene: TRBJ2-3; d_gene: TRBD1; CDR3aa: CASSSGTGWADTQYF
v_gene: TRBV5-1; j_gene: TRBJ2-4; d_gene: .; CDR3aa: CASRGQLGKNIQYF
v_gene: TRBV2; j_gene: TRBJ2-7; d_gene: .; CDR3aa: CASSEPRISAYEQYF
v_gene: TRBV3-1/TRBV3-2; j_gene: TRBJ1-6; d_gene: .; CDR3aa: CASSQGKSHNSPLHF
v_gene: TRBV29-1; j_gene: TRBJ1-1; d_gene: .; CDR3aa: CSVAPRGETTEAFF
v_gene: TRBV5-1; j_gene: TRBJ1-5; d_gene: TRBD1; CDR3aa: CASSFRGQGTNQPQHF
v_gene: TRBV5-1; j_gene: TRBJ2-3; d_gene: .; CDR3aa: CASRSQGTSTDTQYF
v_gene: TRBV5-1; j_gene: TRBJ1-2; d_gene: TRBD1; CDR3aa: CASSSRDRGLGYTF
v_gene: TRBV10-1; j_gene: TRBJ2-4; d_gene: .; CDR3aa: CASSDSPGVLGAKNIQYF
v_gene: TRBV6-5; j_gene: TRBJ2-7; d_gene: .; CDR3aa: CASSYDAGAILEQYF
v_gene: TRBV24-1; j_gene: TRBJ1-5; d_gene: .; CDR3aa: CATSDPGTPNQPQHF
v_gene: TRBV18; j_gene: TRBJ1-4; d_gene: .; CDR3aa: CASSPSGEKLFF
v_gene: TRBV19; j_gene: TRBJ1-2; d_gene: TRBD1; CDR3aa: CASSIVSAGTENYGYTF
v_gene: TRBV25-1; j_gene: TRBJ1-6; d_gene: .; CDR3aa: CASSVGNSPLHF
v_gene: TRBV11-2; j_gene: TRBJ2-1; d_gene: TRBD1; CDR3aa: CASSRGQGKGVDEQFF
v_gene: TRBV19; j_gene: TRBJ1-5; d_gene: .; CDR3aa: CASSMTGPNQPQHF
v_gene: TRBV10-3; j_gene: TRBJ2-1; d_gene: .; CDR3aa: CAISESALDEQFF
v_gene: TRBV6-5; j_gene: TRBJ1-2; d_gene: .; CDR3aa: CASRVDRNAYGYTF
v_gene: TRBV11-2; j_gene: TRBJ1-6; d_gene: .; CDR3aa: CASSLAGGDSPLHF
v_gene: TRBV7-3; j_gene: TRBJ1-1; d_gene: TRBD1; CDR3aa: CASSLTPRQGQGMGSSEAFF
v_gene: TRBV13; j_gene: TRBJ1-2; d_gene: TRBD1; CDR3aa: CASSLRTGGYNYGYTF
v_gene: TRBV19; j_gene: TRBJ2-7; d_gene: TRBD2; CDR3aa: CASSLGTSGAEAYEQYF
v_gene: TRBV12-5; j_gene: TRBJ1-2; d_gene: .; CDR3aa: CASGLVVQTYNYGYTF
v_gene: TRBV19; j_gene: TRBJ1-5; d_gene: TRBD1; CDR3aa: CASSIGQGSNNQPQHF
v_gene: TRBV2; j_gene: TRBJ1-2; d_gene: .; CDR3aa: CASSEGVRGLYGYTF
v_gene: TRBV7-8; j_gene: TRBJ2-7; d_gene: TRBD1; CDR3aa: CASETRTGRGEQYF
v_gene: TRBV2; j_gene: TRBJ1-6; d_gene: .; CDR3aa: CAVTGGEALHF
v_gene: TRBV6-2/TRBV6-3; j_gene: TRBJ1-1; d_gene: TRBD1; CDR3aa: CASSYPGGQGGTEAFF
v_gene: TRBV6-1; j_gene: TRBJ1-2; d_gene: TRBD1; CDR3aa: CASSESWTGGLYGYTF
v_gene: TRBV30; j_gene: TRBJ2-3; d_gene: TRBD2; CDR3aa: CAWDELAGGNNTQYF
v_gene: TRBV5-1; j_gene: TRBJ2-5; d_gene: TRBD1; CDR3aa: CASSLNPSLTGAGETQYF
v_gene: TRBV19; j_gene: TRBJ2-3; d_gene: TRBD2; CDR3aa: CASSWGAGGLTQYF
v_gene: TRBV30; j_gene: TRBJ1-1; d_gene: .; CDR3aa: CAWQGAGKNTEAFF
v_gene: TRBV5-4; j_gene: TRBJ1-3; d_gene: TRBD1; CDR3aa: CASSLTGGSGNTIYF
v_gene: TRBV2; j_gene: TRBJ1-1; d_gene: .; CDR3aa: CASSAQGLNTEAFF
v_gene: TRBV6-5; j_gene: TRBJ1-2; d_gene: .; CDR3aa: CASSYRGSGGYTF
v_gene: TRBV19; j_gene: TRBJ1-2; d_gene: .; CDR3aa: CASIDRQANYGYTF
v_gene: TRBV28; j_gene: TRBJ1-6; d_gene: .; CDR3aa: CASSFRGSPLHF
v_gene: TRBV29-1; j_gene: TRBJ1-4; d_gene: .; CDR3aa: CSVRTDPIEKLFF
v_gene: TRBV28; j_gene: TRBJ2-7; d_gene: TRBD1; CDR3aa: CASRGTVLSYEQYF